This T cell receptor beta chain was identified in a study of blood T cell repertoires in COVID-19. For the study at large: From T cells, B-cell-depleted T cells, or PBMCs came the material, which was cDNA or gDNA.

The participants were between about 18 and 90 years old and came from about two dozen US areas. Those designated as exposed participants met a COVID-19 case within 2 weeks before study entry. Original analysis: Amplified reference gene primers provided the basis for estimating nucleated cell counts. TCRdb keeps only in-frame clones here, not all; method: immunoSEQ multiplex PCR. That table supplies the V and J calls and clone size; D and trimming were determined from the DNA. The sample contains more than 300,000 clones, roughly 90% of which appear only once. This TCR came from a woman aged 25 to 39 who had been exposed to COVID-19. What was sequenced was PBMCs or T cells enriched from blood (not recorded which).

For the CDR3, the DNA is TGTGCCAGCAGTTTATCCCCCGATTGGGGGACAGGGGTTGGTGGGGCCAACGTCCTGACTTTC. It codes for CASSLSPDWGTGVGGANVLTF. The chain uses TRBV27 and TRBJ2-6; the match to TRBD1 covers 10 bases. V lost 0 bases and J lost 3; bases outside the gene matches: 14. This CDR3 has 21 residues. Germline CDR1 is MNHEY and CDR2 is SMNVEV (reference sequence).